This entry lists 3 T cell receptor beta chains sequenced from one sample in a study of spatial heterogeneity in lung cancer (dated 2019 in TCRdb). No antigen is known for these receptors. Points the paper makes about the study in general: A correlation was observed between the number of expanded intratumoral alpha and beta TCRs and the tumor nonsynonymous mutation count.

Sample time point, as interpreted from the label and publication: sample taken at primary tumor resection. The library was prepared using 5' RACE. The sequencing machine was a NextSeq 500. TCRdb reanalyzed the raw reads on its own, using fastp at Q25 for trimming and MiXCR for clone calling, and kept in-frame beta chains. Rows are unified per CDR3 protein, each entry keeping the most common DNA and genes. The sample table contains roughly 7,000 distinct CDR3 sequences; only one count was recorded for under 3.5% of them. Together, the top ten hold approximately 15% of the sample. The specimen comprised lung tumor tissue, sampled at surgery. These receptors were obtained from a male donor with early-stage non-small cell lung cancer.

This clonotype is medium-sized within its sample. The gene calls are TRBV7-9 and TRBJ1-6; D gene uncertain. The CDR3 sequence is 14 residues long. V lost 5 bases, J lost 6 bases, and 11 bases lay in between. Germline CDR1 SEHNR, CDR2 FQNEAQ (reference sequence). CDR3 amino acids: CASSATEGNSPLHF. The CDR3 DNA sequence: TGTGCCAGCAGCGCCACGGAAGGTAATTCACCCCTCCACTTT.

The table lists this clonotype with a few counts. This may come from a read error, since a much larger clone is one base off. The chain combines TRBV11-2 with TRBJ1-2, with unresolved D. The length of the CDR3 is 16 residues. From germline, CDR1 is SGHAT and CDR2 FQNNGV. The CDR3, as DNA: TGTGCCAGCAGTTCCCCGGGCCGTCAGTCTAACTATGGCTACAACTTC. It yields the protein CASSSPGRQSNYGYNF.

This clonotype occurred many times. The rearrangement joins TRBV9 to TRBJ2-7; D is perhaps TRBD1 or TRBD2 (5 bases each). Looked up from germline, CDR1 is SGDLS and CDR2 is YYNGEE. V lost 2 bases and J 7 bases, leaving 25 bases between the germline ends. This CDR3 has 17 residues. Written as DNA, the CDR3 is TGTGCCAGCAGCGTTTCCGGGACGCGCCCTTCCTACGATGAGCAGTACTTC. The encoded protein is CASSVSGTRPSYDEQYF. The complete variable domain, with remaining parts taken from reference TRBV9 and TRBJ2-7, reads DSGVTQTPKHLITATGQRVTLRCSPRSGDLSVYWYQQSLDQGLQFLIQYYNGEERAKGNILERFSAQQFPDLHSELNLSSLELGDSALYFCASSVSGTRPSYDEQYFGPGTRLTVT.